These 16 T cell receptor beta chains were sequenced from one sample in a study of neurological immune-mediated disorders. A single record per CDR3 protein comes from TCRdb applying MiXCR to the 5' RACE reads. The data show some 30,000 distinct CDR3 sequences, around 14% seen once. Source material: PBMCs. These receptor sequences come from a man aged 65 to 79 in good health.

In its sample, this clonotype was seen many times. The chain has TRBV6-6 and TRBJ2-7; 9 positions agree with TRBD2. Germline CDR1 is MNHNY and CDR2 is SVGAGI (reference sequence). CDR3 length: 18 amino acids. The trim removed 7 bases at V and 0 bases at J, leaving 16 bases unmatched. The CDR3 protein is CASTSGVAGALSSYEQYF. The DNA of the CDR3 is TGTGCCAGCACCTCGGGGGTAGCGGGGGCCCTGAGCTCCTACGAGCAGTACTTC.

At least ten counts were recorded for this clonotype. The chain has TRBV4-2 and TRBJ1-4; D not certain. The V gene lost 1 base and the J gene lost 12 bases, with 6 bases spanning the gap. The CDR3 covers 11 residues. Germline values: CDR1 LGHNA, CDR2 YNFKEQ. The CDR3 loop is CASSQGRELFF. CDR3 in DNA: TGTGCCAGCAGCCAAGGCCGGGAACTGTTTTTT.

This clonotype occurred a few times. The chain employs TRBV5-1 and TRBJ2-7; D may correspond to TRBD1 or TRBD2 (5 bases each). The CDR3 has 14 amino acids. Trimming took 1 base from V and 3 from J, leaving 11 bases between them. Germline V gene sequence: CDR1 SGHRS, CDR2 YFSETQ. The chain's CDR3 is CASSLSGAGYEQYF. In nucleotides, the CDR3 is TGCGCCAGCAGCTTGTCCGGGGCGGGCTACGAGCAGTACTTC.

This clonotype was counted at least ten times. The gene calls are TRBV6-1 and TRBJ1-6; 9 nucleotides align to TRBD1. Looked up from germline, CDR1 is MNHNS and CDR2 is SASEGT. The J segment lost 10 bases and the V segment lost 3 bases, leaving 7 bases of the junction unmatched. The CDR3 is 15 residues long. In DNA form, the CDR3 reads TGTGCCAGCAGTGATGGAACAGGGGGCTGGTCACCCCTCCACTTT. Amino acid sequence: CASSDGTGGWSPLHF.

This clonotype occurred many times. The rearrangement joins TRBV7-8 to TRBJ1-5; 8 bases are a match to TRBD1. Trimming at V came to 4 bases and at J to 2 bases, leaving 10 bases not matched to a gene. Germline CDR1 is SGHVS and CDR2 is FQNEAQ. The CDR3 covers 17 residues. CDR3 loop: CASSSRRTGRGNQPQHF. CDR3 nucleotide sequence: TGTGCCAGCAGCTCACGCCGGACAGGGCGGGGCAATCAGCCCCAGCATTTT.

This clonotype was detected ten times or more. V gene TRBV7-2 combines with J gene TRBJ2-1; TRBD1 agrees at 10 bases. The CDR3 has 19 residues. The germline gives CDR1 SGHTA, CDR2 FQGNSA. J gave up 4 bases and V 1 base, and 13 bases lay outside the gene matches. CDR3 nucleotides: TGTGCCAGCAGCTTAGGGCCGCCGGGACAGGGGCCTATATACAATGAGCAGTTCTTC. Protein sequence: CASSLGPPGQGPIYNEQFF.

Ten or more counts support this clonotype. This rearrangement joins TRBV7-2 to TRBJ2-1, with D perhaps matching TRBD2 (7 bases). The germline V gene encodes CDR1 SGHTA and CDR2 FQGNSA. The CDR3 sequence is 14 residues long. Trimming removed 5 bases at V and 7 bases at J, with 15 bases between. The DNA of the CDR3 is TGTGCCAGCAGCAACCGGGGGGCAGGGAATGAGCAGTTCTTC. Translation gives CASSNRGAGNEQFF.

This clonotype appeared a few times. DNA of the CDR3: TGTGCCAGCTCACCAGGATGGGGCAATGGCTACACCTTC. This gives the protein CASSPGWGNGYTF. The J gene is TRBJ1-2, the V gene TRBV18; tentatively, D is TRBD1 (5 bases). V was cut by 2 bases and J by 6 bases, with 10 bases left in between. The germline V gene encodes CDR1 KGHSH and CDR2 LQKENI. This CDR3 region has 13 residues.

This clonotype was detected ten times or more. This chain joins TRBV7-9 and TRBJ2-5; D unresolved. This CDR3 is built from 12 residues. V lost 8 bases, J lost 2 bases, and 9 bases lay in between. Germline V lookup: CDR1 SEHNR, CDR2 FQNEAQ (reference sequence). In nucleotides, the CDR3 is TGTGCCAGCGGAAGCCGACAAGAGACCCAGTACTTC. Translated, it gives CASGSRQETQYF.

The sample holds many counts of this clonotype. The genes are TRBV6-6 and TRBJ2-5, with no clear D. Germline CDR1 is MNHNY and CDR2 is SVGAGI (reference sequence). V shed 6 bases and J shed 2 bases, with 13 bases lying between them. This CDR3 has 14 amino acids. The CDR3 DNA reads TGTGCCAGCAGCCGCCAAAGGGAACAAGAGACCCAGTACTTC. This sequence encodes CASSRQREQETQYF.

This rearrangement joins TRBV5-1 to TRBJ2-3; D is undetermined. From germline, CDR1 is SGHRS and CDR2 YFSETQ. Trimming cost V 0 bases and J 2 bases, with 7 bases left between them. This CDR3 is built from 14 residues. The CDR3 region has the DNA TGCGCCAGCAGCTTGGAGCAGAACACAGATACGCAGTATTTT. This sequence encodes CASSLEQNTDTQYF.

On this clonotype itself: A single base separates this from a much larger clone, so it may be a read error. The chain joins TRBV5-6 to TRBJ1-5; no reliable D call. The ends were cut back, 0 bases at V and 5 bases at J, with 3 bases in the middle. The V gene's germline CDR1 is SGHDT and CDR2 YYEEEE. This CDR3 has 12 residues. The CDR3 nucleotides read TGTGCCAGCAGCTTGGCTGATCAGCCCCAGCATTTT. Protein product: CASSLADQPQHF.

This clonotype was recorded at least ten times. The genes are TRBV20-1 and TRBJ1-1; no firm D call. Trimming removed 2 bases at V and 6 bases at J, with 13 bases between. CDR3 length equals 13 residues. Germline assignment: CDR1 DFQATT and CDR2 SNEGSKA (reference sequence). As DNA, the CDR3 is TGCAGTGCTAGAACGGCCCCGGGAGCTGAAGCTTTCTTT. Protein product: CSARTAPGAEAFF.

This clonotype was counted many times. The gene calls are TRBV15 and TRBJ2-4; tentative D call: TRBD1 (7 bases). V gave up 5 bases and J gave up 2 bases, with 10 bases separating them. Germline lookup yields CDR1 LNHNV and CDR2 YYDKDF (reference sequence). This CDR3 spans 14 amino acids. For the CDR3, the DNA is TGTGCCACCAGCCAGGGGGGTTCCAAAAACATTCAGTACTTC. Amino acids: CATSQGGSKNIQYF. The full variable domain, completed using reference TRBV15 and TRBJ2-4, is DAMVIQNPRYQVTQFGKPVTLSCSQTLNHNVMYWYQQKSSQAPKLLFHYYDKDFNNEADTPDNFQSRRPNTSFCFLDIRSPGLGDTAMYLCATSQGGSKNIQYFGAGTRLSVL.

There are a few counts of this clonotype. The chain has TRBV6-2 or TRBV6-3 and TRBJ2-1; 7 bases fit TRBD1. There are 15 residues in the CDR3. The V gene's germline CDR1 is MNHEY and CDR2 SVGEGT. Trimming cost V 6 bases and J 10 bases; bases outside gene matches: 15. The CDR3 sequence is CASSSPLFLDREQFF. For the CDR3, the DNA is TGTGCCAGCAGCTCACCGCTTTTTTTGGACAGGGAGCAGTTCTTC.

Ten or more counts support this clonotype. The chain couples TRBV20-1 to TRBJ2-7; the match to TRBD1 covers 7 bases. Germline V gene lookup returns CDR1 DFQATT and CDR2 SNEGSKA (reference sequence). This CDR3 has 13 amino acids. V lost 5 bases and J lost 1; bases outside the gene matches: 5. The DNA of the CDR3 is TGCAGTGCTCTACGGACAGGATCCTACGAGCAGTACTTC. This codes for CSALRTGSYEQYF.